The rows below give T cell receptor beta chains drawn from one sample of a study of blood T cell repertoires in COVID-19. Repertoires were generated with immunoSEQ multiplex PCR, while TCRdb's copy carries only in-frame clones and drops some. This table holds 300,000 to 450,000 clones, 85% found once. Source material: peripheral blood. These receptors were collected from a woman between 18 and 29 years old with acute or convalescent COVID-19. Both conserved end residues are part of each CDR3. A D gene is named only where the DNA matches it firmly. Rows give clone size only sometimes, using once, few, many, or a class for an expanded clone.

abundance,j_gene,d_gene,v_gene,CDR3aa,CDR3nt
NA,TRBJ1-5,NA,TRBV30,CAWSVREDQPQHF,TGTGCCTGGAGTGTACGGGAGGATCAGCCCCAGCATTTT
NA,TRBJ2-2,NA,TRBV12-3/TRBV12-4,CASRALTGELFF,TGTGCCAGCAGGGCTTTAACCGGGGAGCTGTTTTTT
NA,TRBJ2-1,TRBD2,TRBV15,CATSGYLAGGSNEQFF,TGTGCCACCAGCGGTTACCTAGCGGGAGGTTCGAATGAGCAGTTCTTC
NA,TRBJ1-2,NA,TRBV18,CASSPSLTEYYGYTF,TGTGCCAGCTCACCATCTCTGACAGAATACTATGGCTACACCTTC
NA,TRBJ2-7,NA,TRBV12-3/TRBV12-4,CASSLSQYEQYF,TGTGCCAGCAGTTTGTCCCAATACGAGCAGTACTTC
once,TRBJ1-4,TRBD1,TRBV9,CARLTGEGEKLFF,TGTGCCAGACTTACAGGGGAAGGCGAAAAACTGTTTTTT
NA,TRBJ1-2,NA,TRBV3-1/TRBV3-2,CASSFEQGRYGYTF,TGTGCCAGCAGCTTTGAACAGGGAAGGTATGGCTACACCTTC
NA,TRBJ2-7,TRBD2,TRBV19,CASSIGARGTYEQYF,TGTGCCAGTAGTATAGGTGCGCGGGGGACCTACGAGCAGTACTTC
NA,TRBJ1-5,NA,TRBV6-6,CASSYSAGQPQHF,TGTGCCAGCAGTTACTCCGCGGGGCAGCCCCAGCATTTT
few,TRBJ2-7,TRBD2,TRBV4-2,CASSQEGSGRFWEQYF,TGTGCCAGCAGCCAAGAGGGTAGCGGGAGATTTTGGGAGCAGTACTTC
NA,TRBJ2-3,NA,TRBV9,CASSVSSSSTDTQYF,TGTGCCAGCAGCGTATCGAGCTCTAGCACAGATACGCAGTATTTT
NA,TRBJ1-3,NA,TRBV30,CAWSDPPDSTGNTIYF,TGTGCCTGGAGTGACCCGCCAGACTCTACTGGAAACACCATATATTTT
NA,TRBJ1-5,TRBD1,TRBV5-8,CASSLGTGASNQPQHF,TGTGCCAGCAGCTTGGGGACAGGGGCTAGCAATCAGCCCCAGCATTTT
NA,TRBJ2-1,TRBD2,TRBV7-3,CASSFREGHGNEQFF,TGTGCCAGCAGCTTTCGGGAGGGCCACGGCAATGAGCAGTTCTTC
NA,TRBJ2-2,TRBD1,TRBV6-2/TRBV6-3,CASSYRGHTGELFF,TGTGCCAGCAGTTACAGGGGGCACACCGGGGAGCTGTTTTTT
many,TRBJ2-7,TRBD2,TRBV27,CASRRTSGVYEQYF,TGTGCCAGCAGACGGACTAGCGGAGTCTACGAGCAGTACTTC
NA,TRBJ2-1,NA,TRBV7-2,CASSSSRLVHQFF,TGTGCCAGCAGCTCCAGTCGACTAGTGCATCAGTTCTTC
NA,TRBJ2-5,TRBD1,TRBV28,CASSLYRGQETQYF,TGTGCCAGCAGTTTATACAGGGGGCAAGAGACCCAGTACTTC
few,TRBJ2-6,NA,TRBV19,CASKSGETGANVLTF,TGTGCCAGTAAGAGCGGAGAGACCGGGGCCAACGTCCTGACTTTC
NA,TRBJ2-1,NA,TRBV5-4,CASSLGGNSYNEQFF,TGTGCCAGCAGCTTGGGAGGGAACTCCTACAATGAGCAGTTCTTC
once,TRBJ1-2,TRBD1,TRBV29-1,CSVGQGQGYGYTF,TGCAGCGTTGGTCAGGGACAGGGTTATGGCTACACCTTC
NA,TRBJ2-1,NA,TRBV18,CASSLGQGGNYNEQFF,TGTGCCAGCTCTCTAGGACAGGGAGGGAACTACAATGAGCAGTTCTTC
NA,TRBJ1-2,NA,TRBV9,CASSVATGGRVNYGYTF,TGTGCCAGCAGCGTAGCTACGGGGGGGAGGGTTAACTATGGCTACACCTTC
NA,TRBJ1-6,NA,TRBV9,CASSLRSSSYNSPLHF,TGTGCCAGCAGCCTCCGATCGAGCTCCTATAATTCACCCCTCCACTTT
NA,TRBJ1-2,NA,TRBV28,CASIKNQGGNYGYTF,TGTGCCAGCATCAAAAATCAGGGAGGGAACTATGGCTACACCTTC
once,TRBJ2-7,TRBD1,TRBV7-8,CASSLASGGIYYEQYF,TGTGCCAGCAGCTTAGCGTCAGGGGGAATTTACTACGAGCAGTACTTC
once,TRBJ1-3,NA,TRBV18,CASSPPSVNTIYF,TGTGCCAGCTCACCACCAAGCGTAAACACCATATATTTT
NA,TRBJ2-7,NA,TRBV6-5,CASSYQYRGTYEQYF,TGTGCCAGCAGTTACCAATACCGGGGGACCTACGAGCAGTACTTC
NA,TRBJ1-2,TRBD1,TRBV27,CASSFNRGSYGYTF,TGTGCCAGCAGTTTCAACAGGGGTAGCTATGGCTACACCTTC
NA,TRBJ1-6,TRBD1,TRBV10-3,CAIRGDRVYNSPLHF,TGTGCCATCAGAGGGGACAGGGTTTATAATTCACCCCTCCACTTT
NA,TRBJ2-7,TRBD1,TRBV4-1,CASSQPDRDYEQYF,TGCGCCAGCAGCCAACCGGACAGGGACTACGAGCAGTACTTC
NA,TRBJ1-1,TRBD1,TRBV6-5,CASRNRQGVTTEAFF,TGTGCCAGCAGAAACAGACAGGGCGTTACCACTGAAGCTTTCTTT
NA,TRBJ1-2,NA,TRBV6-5,CASSSEQGSDYGYTF,TGTGCCAGCAGTTCCGAACAGGGATCGGACTATGGCTACACCTTC
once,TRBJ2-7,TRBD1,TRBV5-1,CASNTGTGSIEQYF,TGCGCCAGCAACACCGGGACAGGGAGTATCGAGCAGTACTTC
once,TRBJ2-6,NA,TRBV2,CASTRSGYGANVLTF,TGTGCCAGCACCAGATCAGGGTACGGGGCCAACGTCCTGACTTTC
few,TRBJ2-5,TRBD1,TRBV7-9,CASSLGPGQGEETQYF,TGTGCCAGCAGCTTAGGGCCGGGACAGGGTGAAGAGACCCAGTACTTC